This TCR beta chain was retrieved from a study of blood T cell repertoires in COVID-19. Study in general: In each case, the material was cDNA or gDNA derived from T cells, B-cell-depleted T cells, or PBMCs.

The CDR3 has 16 amino acids. Trimming removed 4 bases from V and 6 bases from J; junction bases left unmatched: 11. Germline V gene data show CDR1 as SGHRS and CDR2 as YFSETQ. This study enrolled people aged 18 to 89 from roughly 22 US geographic areas. Participant reports of clinical history set cohort assignment. Original handling: Reference gene primer amplification gave nucleated cell count estimates. The protocol was immunoSEQ multiplex PCR, while the TCRdb copy is restricted to in-frame clones and leaves out a portion. The DNA was the basis for D and trimming; V, J and clone size are from that table. The data show approximately 440,000 clones, with about nine tenths seen just once and approximately 0.65% held by the top ten.

This chain joins TRBV5-1 and TRBJ2-7; TRBD2 agrees at 12 bases. Source material: PBMCs or T cells enriched from blood (not recorded which). The receptor comes from a man aged 18 to 30 who had recovered from COVID-19. The CDR3 reads CASSSGTSGLAREQYF. The CDR3 region has the DNA TGCGCCAGCAGCAGCGGGACTAGCGGGCTAGCACGCGAGCAGTACTTC.